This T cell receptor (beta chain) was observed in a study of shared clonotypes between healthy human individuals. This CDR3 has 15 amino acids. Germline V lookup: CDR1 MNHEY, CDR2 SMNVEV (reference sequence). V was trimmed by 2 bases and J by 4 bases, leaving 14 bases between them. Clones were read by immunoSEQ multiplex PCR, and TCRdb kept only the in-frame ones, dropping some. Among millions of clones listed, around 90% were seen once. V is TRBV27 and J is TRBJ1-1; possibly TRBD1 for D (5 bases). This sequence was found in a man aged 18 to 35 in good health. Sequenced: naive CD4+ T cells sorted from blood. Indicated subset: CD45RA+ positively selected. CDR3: CASSLGAGRSTEAFF. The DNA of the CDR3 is TGTGCCAGCAGTTTAGGGGCAGGGAGGAGCACTGAAGCTTTCTTT.